What follows are 2 T cell receptor beta chains derived from one specimen sequenced in a study of cytomegalovirus exposure and HLA in healthy donors. 13 Jbeta primers and 60 Vbeta primers were used for the PCR. TCRdb's table, derived via immunoSEQ multiplex PCR, lists solely in-frame clones and lacks some. The table records some 120,000 clones, more than 65% of them present only once. Sequenced sample: PBMCs. Receptors were obtained from a man aged 18 to 29 in good health and CMV-seronegative.

The J gene is TRBJ1-1, the V gene TRBV20-1; maybe TRBD1 (5 bases). The CDR3 has 11 residues. V was pared by 7 bases and J by 8 bases, with 14 bases between. Germline CDR1 DFQATT, CDR2 SNEGSKA (reference sequence). The CDR3 DNA reads TGCAGTGGGGGCAGGGCCTTCGAAGCTTTCTTT. Its translation is CSGGRAFEAFF.

This clone was recorded a few times. V usage is TRBV7-9 and J usage is TRBJ2-1, with D possibly matching TRBD2 (6 bases). Trimming removed 10 bases from V and 0 bases from J, with 10 bases in between. The CDR3 is 13 residues long. Per germline, CDR1 SEHNR and CDR2 FQNEAQ (reference sequence). The CDR3 DNA sequence: TGTGCCACGGAGGGGAGCTCCTACAATGAGCAGTTCTTC. Protein sequence: CATEGSSYNEQFF.